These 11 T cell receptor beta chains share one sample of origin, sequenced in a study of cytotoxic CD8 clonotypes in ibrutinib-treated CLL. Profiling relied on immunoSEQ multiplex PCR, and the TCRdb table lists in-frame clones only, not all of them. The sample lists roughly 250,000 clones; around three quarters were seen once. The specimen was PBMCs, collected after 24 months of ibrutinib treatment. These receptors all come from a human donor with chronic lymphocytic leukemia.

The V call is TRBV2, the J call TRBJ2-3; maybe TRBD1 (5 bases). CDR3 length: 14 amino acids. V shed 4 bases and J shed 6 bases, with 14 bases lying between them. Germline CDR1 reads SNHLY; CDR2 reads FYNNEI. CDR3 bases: TGTGCCAGCAGTGCCGATAGGGGTGACGATACGCAGTATTTT. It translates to CASSADRGDDTQYF.

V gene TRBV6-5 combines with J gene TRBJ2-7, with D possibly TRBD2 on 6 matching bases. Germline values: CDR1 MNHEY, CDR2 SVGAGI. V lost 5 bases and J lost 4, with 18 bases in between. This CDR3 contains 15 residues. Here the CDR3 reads CASSRMGGGGYEQYF. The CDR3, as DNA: TGTGCCAGCAGTCGGATGGGGGGTGGCGGATACGAGCAGTACTTC.

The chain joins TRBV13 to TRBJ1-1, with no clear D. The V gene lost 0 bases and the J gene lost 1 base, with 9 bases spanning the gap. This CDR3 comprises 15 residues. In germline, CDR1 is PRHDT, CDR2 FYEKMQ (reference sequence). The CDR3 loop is CASSLGGAPNTEAFF. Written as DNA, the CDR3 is TGTGCCAGCAGCTTAGGAGGCGCCCCGAACACTGAAGCTTTCTTT.

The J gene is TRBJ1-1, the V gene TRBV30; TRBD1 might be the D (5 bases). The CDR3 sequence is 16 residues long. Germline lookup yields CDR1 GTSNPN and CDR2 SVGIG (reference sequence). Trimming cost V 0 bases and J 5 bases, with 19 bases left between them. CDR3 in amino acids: CAWSVPPWAGRTEAFF. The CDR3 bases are TGTGCCTGGAGTGTACCACCCTGGGCAGGGCGGACTGAAGCTTTCTTT.

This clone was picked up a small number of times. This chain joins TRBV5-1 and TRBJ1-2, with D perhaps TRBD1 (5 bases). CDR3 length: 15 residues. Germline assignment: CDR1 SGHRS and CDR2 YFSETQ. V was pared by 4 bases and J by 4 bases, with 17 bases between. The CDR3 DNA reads TGCGCCAGCAGCACAAATCAGGGACCTAGCTATGGCTACACCTTC. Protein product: CASSTNQGPSYGYTF.

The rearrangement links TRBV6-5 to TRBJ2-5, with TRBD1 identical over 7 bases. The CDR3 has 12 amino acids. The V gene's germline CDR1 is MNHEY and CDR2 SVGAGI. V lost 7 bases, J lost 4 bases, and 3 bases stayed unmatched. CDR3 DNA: TGTGCCAGCACCCGGACAGGAGAGACCCAGTACTTC. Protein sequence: CASTRTGETQYF.

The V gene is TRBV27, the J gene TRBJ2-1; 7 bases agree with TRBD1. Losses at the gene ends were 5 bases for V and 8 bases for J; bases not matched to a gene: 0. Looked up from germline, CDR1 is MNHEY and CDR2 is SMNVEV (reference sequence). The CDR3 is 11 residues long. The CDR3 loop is CASSTGDEQFF. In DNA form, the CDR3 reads TGTGCCAGCAGTACAGGGGATGAGCAGTTCTTC.

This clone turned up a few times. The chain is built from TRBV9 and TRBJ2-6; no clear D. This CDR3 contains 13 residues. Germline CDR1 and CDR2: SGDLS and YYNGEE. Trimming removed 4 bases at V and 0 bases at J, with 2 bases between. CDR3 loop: CASSTSGANVLTF. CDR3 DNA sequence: TGTGCCAGCAGCACCTCTGGGGCCAACGTCCTGACTTTC.

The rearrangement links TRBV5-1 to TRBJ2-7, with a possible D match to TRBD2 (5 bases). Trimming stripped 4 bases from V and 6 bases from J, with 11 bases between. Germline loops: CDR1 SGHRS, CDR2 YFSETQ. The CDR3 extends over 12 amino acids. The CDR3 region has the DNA TGCGCCAGCAGCCTGGATGAGGGCGAGCAGTACTTC. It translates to CASSLDEGEQYF.

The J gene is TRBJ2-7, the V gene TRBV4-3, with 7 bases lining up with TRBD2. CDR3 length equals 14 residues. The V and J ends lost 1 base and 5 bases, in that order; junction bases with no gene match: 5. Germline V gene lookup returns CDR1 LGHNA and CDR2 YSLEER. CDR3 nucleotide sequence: TGCGCCAGCAGCCAAGCGACTAGCTGGCACGAGCAGTACTTC. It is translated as CASSQATSWHEQYF.

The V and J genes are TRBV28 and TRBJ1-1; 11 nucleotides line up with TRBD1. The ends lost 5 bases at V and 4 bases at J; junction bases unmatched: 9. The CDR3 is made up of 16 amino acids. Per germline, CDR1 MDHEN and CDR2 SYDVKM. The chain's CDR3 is CASSSRDRGMSTEAFF. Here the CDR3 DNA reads TGTGCCAGCAGTAGCCGGGACAGGGGGATGAGCACTGAAGCTTTCTTT.